The T cell receptor (beta chain) under discussion was sequenced for a study of blood T cell repertoires in COVID-19. Study context: Collection of acute and convalescent COVID-19 samples took place in the United States, Italy and Spain. T cells, B-cell-depleted T cells, or PBMCs supplied cDNA or gDNA.

Trimming at V came to 10 bases and at J to 5 bases, leaving 20 bases not matched to a gene. This CDR3 is built from 17 residues. CDR1 and CDR2 from the germline V gene are LGHNA and YNFKEQ. In the original workflow: Researchers report that nucleated cell counts were estimated from reference gene primer amplification. Libraries were prepared by immunoSEQ multiplex PCR; TCRdb keeps only in-frame clonotypes and omits some of them. V and J calls and clone size follow that table, whereas D and trimming were derived from the DNA. The sample has fewer than 300,000 clones, nearly 90% seen once. The sequence was obtained from a woman in her thirties with acute or convalescent COVID-19. Sample: peripheral blood. This chain links TRBV4-2 with TRBJ2-5; 9 nucleotides align to TRBD2. For the CDR3, the DNA is TGTGCCAACCTCCGCCAAGGGGGCCTAGCGGGACTTGAGACCCAGTACTTC. This sequence encodes CANLRQGGLAGLETQYF.